This record concerns one T cell receptor beta chain sequence. CDR1 and CDR2 (germline): SGDLS, YYNGEE. With 0 bases removed from V and 7 bases from J, the gap between germline ends came to 11 bases. This CDR3 has 15 residues. This entry belongs to a study of blood T cell repertoires in COVID-19. Assay: immunoSEQ multiplex PCR; the TCRdb copy retains only in-frame clones and omits some. The table includes some 200,000 clones, about 87% detected once. Sequencing was done on a sample of peripheral blood. This TCR came from a man in his forties with active or convalescent COVID-19. The V and J genes are TRBV9 and TRBJ1-6; a possible D gene is TRBD1 (5 bases). The CDR3 here is CASSVEGYDNSPLHF. The DNA of the CDR3 is TGTGCCAGCAGCGTAGAGGGGTATGACAATTCACCCCTCCACTTT.